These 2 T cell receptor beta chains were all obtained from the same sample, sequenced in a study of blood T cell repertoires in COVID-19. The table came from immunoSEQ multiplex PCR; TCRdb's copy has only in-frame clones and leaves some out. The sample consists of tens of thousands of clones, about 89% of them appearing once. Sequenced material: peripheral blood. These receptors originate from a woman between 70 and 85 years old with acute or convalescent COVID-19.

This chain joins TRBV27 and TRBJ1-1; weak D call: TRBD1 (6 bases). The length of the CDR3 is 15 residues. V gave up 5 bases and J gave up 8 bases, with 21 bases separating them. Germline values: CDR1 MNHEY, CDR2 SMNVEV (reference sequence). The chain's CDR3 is CASSPSRGGGREAFF. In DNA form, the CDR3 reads TGTGCCAGCAGTCCCTCCAGAGGGGGGGGACGGGAAGCTTTCTTT.

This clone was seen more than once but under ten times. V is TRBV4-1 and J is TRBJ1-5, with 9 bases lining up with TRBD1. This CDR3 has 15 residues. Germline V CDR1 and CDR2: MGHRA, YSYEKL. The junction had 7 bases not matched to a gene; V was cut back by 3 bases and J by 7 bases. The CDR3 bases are TGCGCCAGCAGCCAGATACAGGGGGCCGGGCAGCCCCAGCATTTT. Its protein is CASSQIQGAGQPQHF.